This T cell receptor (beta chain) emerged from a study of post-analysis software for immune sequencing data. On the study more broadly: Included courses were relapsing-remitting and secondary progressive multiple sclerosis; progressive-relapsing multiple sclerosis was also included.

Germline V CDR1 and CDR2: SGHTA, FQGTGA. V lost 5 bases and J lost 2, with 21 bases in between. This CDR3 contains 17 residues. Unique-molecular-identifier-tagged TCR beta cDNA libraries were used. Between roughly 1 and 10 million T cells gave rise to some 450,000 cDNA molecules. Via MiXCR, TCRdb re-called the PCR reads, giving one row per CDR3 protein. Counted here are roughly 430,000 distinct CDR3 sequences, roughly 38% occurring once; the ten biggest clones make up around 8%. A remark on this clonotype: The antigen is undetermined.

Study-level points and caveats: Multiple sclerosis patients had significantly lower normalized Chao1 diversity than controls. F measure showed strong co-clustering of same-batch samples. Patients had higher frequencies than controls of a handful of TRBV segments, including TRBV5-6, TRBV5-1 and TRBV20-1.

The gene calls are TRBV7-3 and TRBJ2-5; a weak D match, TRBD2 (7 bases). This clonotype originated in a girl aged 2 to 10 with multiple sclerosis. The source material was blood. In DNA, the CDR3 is TGTGCCAGCAGCATATTTACCCACGGGGGGCAACAAGAGACCCAGTACTTC. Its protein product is CASSIFTHGGQQETQYF.